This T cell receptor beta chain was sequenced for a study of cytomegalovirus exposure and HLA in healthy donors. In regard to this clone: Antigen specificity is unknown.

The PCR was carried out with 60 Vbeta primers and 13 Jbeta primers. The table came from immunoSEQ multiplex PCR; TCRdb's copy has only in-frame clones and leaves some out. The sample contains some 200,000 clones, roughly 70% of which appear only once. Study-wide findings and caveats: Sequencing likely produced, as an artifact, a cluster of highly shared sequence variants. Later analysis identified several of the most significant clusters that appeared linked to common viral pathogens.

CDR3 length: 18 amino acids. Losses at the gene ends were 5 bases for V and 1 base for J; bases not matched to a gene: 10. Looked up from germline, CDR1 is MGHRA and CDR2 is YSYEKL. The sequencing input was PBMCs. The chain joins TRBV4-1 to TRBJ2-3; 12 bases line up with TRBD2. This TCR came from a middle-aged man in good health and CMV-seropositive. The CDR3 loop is CASSKSLAGGPGTDTQYF. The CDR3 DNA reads TGCGCCAGCAGCAAGTCCCTAGCGGGGGGGCCAGGCACAGATACGCAGTATTTT.